This note documents a single TCR beta chain sequence. The V segment lost 1 base and the J segment 7 bases; nucleotides outside the gene matches: 14. Germline-derived CDR1 and CDR2 are LGHNA and YSLEER. There are 17 residues in the CDR3. The sample comes from a study of blood T cell repertoires in COVID-19. Authors' processing steps: Cell counts per sample came from amplifying reference gene primers. Produced via immunoSEQ multiplex PCR; TCRdb's table is partial and in-frame only. D and trimming were read from the DNA, whereas the V and J calls and clone size are those reported in that table. The table shows some 200,000 clones, with 70% to 90% occurring only once.

Sequenced material: peripheral blood. This clonotype was obtained from a man older than 75 with acute or convalescent COVID-19. This rearrangement joins TRBV4-3 to TRBJ2-3; TRBD2 agrees at 7 bases. This chain's CDR3 is CASSQAETSRGLYTQYF. CDR3 coding DNA: TGCGCCAGCAGCCAAGCAGAGACTAGCCGGGGGTTGTATACGCAGTATTTT.